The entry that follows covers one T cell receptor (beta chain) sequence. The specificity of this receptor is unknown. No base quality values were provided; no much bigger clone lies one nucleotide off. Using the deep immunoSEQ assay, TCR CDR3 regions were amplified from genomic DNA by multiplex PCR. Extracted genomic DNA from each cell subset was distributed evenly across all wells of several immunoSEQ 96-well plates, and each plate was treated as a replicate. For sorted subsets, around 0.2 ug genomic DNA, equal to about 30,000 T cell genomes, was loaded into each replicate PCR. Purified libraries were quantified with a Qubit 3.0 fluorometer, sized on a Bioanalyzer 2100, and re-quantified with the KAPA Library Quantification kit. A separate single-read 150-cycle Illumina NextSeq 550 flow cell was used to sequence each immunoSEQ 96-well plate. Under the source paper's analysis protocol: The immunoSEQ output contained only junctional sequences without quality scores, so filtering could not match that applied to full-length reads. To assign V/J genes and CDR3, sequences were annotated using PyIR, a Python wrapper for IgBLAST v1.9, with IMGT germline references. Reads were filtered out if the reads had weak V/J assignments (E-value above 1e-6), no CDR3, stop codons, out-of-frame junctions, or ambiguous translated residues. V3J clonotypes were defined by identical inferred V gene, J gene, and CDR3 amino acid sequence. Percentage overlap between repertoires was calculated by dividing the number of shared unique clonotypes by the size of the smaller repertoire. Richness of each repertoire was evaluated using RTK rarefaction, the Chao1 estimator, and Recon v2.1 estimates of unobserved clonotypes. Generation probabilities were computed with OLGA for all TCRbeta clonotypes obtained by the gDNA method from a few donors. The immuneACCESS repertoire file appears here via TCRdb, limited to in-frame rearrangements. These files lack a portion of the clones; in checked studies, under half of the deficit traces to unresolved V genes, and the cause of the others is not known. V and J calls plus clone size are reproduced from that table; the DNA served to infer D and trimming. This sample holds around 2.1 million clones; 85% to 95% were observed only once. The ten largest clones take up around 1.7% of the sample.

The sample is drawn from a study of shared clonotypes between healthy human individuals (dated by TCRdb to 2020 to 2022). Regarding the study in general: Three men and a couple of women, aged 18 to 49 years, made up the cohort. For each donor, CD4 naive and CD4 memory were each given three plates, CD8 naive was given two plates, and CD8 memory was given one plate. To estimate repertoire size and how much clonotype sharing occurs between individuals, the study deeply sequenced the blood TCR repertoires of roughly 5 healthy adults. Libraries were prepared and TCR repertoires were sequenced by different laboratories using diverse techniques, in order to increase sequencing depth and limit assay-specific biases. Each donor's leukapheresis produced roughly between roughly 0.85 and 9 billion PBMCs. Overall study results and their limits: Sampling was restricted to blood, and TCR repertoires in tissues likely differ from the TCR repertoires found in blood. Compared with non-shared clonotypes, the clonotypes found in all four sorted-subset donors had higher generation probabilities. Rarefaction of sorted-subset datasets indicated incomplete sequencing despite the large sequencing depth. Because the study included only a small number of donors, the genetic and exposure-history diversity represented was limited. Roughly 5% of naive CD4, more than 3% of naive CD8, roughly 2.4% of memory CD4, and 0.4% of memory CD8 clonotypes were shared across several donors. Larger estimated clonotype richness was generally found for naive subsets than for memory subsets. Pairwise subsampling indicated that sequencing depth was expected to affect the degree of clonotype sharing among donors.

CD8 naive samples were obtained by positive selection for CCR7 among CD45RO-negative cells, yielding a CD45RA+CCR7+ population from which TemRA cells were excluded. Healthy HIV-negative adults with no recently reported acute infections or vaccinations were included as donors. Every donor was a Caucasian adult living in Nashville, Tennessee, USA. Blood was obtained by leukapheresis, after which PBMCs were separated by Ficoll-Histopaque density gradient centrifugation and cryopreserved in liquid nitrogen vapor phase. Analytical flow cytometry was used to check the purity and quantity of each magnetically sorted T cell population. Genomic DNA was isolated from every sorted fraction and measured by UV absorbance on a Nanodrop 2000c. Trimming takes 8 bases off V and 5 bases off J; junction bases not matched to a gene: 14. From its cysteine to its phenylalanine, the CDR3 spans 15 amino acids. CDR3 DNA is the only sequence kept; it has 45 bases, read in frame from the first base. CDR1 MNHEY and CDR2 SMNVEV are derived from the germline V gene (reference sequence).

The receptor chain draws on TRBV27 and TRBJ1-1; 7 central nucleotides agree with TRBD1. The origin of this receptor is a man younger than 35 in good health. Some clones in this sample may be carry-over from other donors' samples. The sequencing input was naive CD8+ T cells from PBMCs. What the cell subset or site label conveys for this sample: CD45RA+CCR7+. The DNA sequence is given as TGTGCCAGCGCACATTGGGGCAGGGGGGAGACTGAAGCTTTCTTT. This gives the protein CASAHWGRGETEAFF.